This section outlines one T cell receptor (beta chain) sequence together with its context. Germline CDR1 and CDR2: SGHDN and FVKESK. The V end lost 1 base, the J end lost 8 bases, and 17 bases lay between the germline ends. The CDR3 is made up of 15 amino acids. The repertoire was sequenced with immunoSEQ multiplex PCR; TCRdb's copy has only in-frame clones and lacks some. The sample holds around 2.3 million clones, approximately 96% seen once. The source of the sample is a study of shared clonotypes between healthy human individuals. The specimen sequenced was naive CD4+ T cells sorted from blood. Specified subset: CD45RA+ positively selected. J is TRBJ1-2 and V is TRBV14; no definite D call. The source of this sequence is a man aged 18 to 30 in good health. CDR3 in DNA: TGTGCCAGCAGCCAAGGAGGGAGCGGCCTCTTCGGCTACACCTTC. Its translation: CASSQGGSGLFGYTF.